The 12 T cell receptor beta chains listed next were all sequenced from one sample in a study of T cells after posttransplantation cyclophosphamide. The assay was immunoSEQ multiplex PCR, and TCRdb's table has in-frame clones only and misses some. The sample holds 23,000 or so clones, and no clone turns up only once. A marrow graft followed busulfan-fludarabine conditioning, with cyclophosphamide on days +3 and +4. This material consisted of PBMCs, taken after allogeneic stem cell transplant with posttransplant cyclophosphamide. These TCRs come from a male patient younger than 30 who received an allogeneic stem cell transplant from a related donor, was CMV-positive, and had no GVHD. Some T cells may be graft donor cells.

This clone was found many times. The chain carries TRBV19 and TRBJ2-7; D uncertain. V was clipped by 5 bases and J by 3 bases, with 11 bases between them. The CDR3 loop spans 13 amino acids. Germline lookup yields CDR1 LNHDA and CDR2 SQIVND (reference sequence). CDR3 DNA sequence: TGTGCCAGTAGTGCCTCGCCCGGCTACGAGCAGTACTTC. Encoded protein: CASSASPGYEQYF.

This clone has at least ten counts. This sequence joins TRBV4-1 and TRBJ2-5; 8 nucleotides line up with TRBD1. The CDR3 covers 16 residues. Germline-derived CDR1 and CDR2 are MGHRA and YSYEKL. The ends lost 1 base at V and 5 bases at J; junction bases unmatched: 9. The CDR3 DNA reads TGCGCCAGCAGCCAAGTCGCGGGACAGGATTTCGAGACCCAGTACTTC. This codes for CASSQVAGQDFETQYF.

This clone was seen repeatedly, ten times or more. The chain uses TRBV29-1 and TRBJ2-5, with D possibly being TRBD2 (5 bases). V lost 4 bases and J lost 5, with 17 bases in between. This CDR3 region has 14 residues. Germline CDR1 and CDR2: SQVTM and ANQGSEA. The CDR3 spells CSVAPGIAGETQYF. The CDR3 nucleotides read TGCAGCGTTGCTCCCGGGATCGCGGGTGAGACCCAGTACTTC.

This clone occurred many times. This chain links TRBV4-1 with TRBJ1-1; unclear D gene. The germline gives CDR1 MGHRA, CDR2 YSYEKL. Trimming pared 0 bases from V and 0 bases from J, leaving 8 bases between. This CDR3 is 15 amino acids long. The CDR3 reads CASSQDDSVNTEAFF. As DNA, the CDR3 is TGCGCCAGCAGCCAAGATGATTCGGTGAACACTGAAGCTTTCTTT.

The chain recombines TRBV28 with TRBJ2-1; possibly TRBD1 for D (6 bases). V was pared by 6 bases and J by 9 bases, with 18 bases between. Germline V gene data show CDR1 as MDHEN and CDR2 as SYDVKM. This CDR3 is built from 14 residues. The CDR3 spells CASSQGTTGGEQFF. DNA for the CDR3: TGTGCCAGCAGCCAGGGGACCACCGGTGGTGAGCAGTTCTTC.

This clone appeared many times. The chain combines TRBV18 with TRBJ1-5; unclear D gene. This CDR3 spans 17 amino acids. Trimming left V 1 base short and J 4 bases short, with 17 bases between. Germline lookup yields CDR1 KGHSH and CDR2 LQKENI. CDR3: CASSPLGTGGLNQPQHF. CDR3 DNA: TGTGCCAGCTCACCACTTGGAACGGGAGGCTTAAATCAGCCCCAGCATTTT.

This clone was seen many times. This rearrangement joins TRBV6-1 to TRBJ2-7; tentatively, D is TRBD1 (6 bases). Trimming cost V 7 bases and J 9 bases, with 22 bases left between them. The germline V gene has CDR1 MNHNS and CDR2 SASEGT. The CDR3 extends over 14 amino acids. CDR3 amino acids: CASIFGQTPLGQYF. CDR3 DNA: TGTGCCAGCATCTTTGGACAGACCCCCTTGGGGCAGTACTTC.

This clone was counted at least ten times. The rearrangement links TRBV30 to TRBJ1-6; 8 nucleotides line up with TRBD1. V lost 4 bases and J lost 0; bases outside the gene matches: 2. Germline V lookup: CDR1 GTSNPN, CDR2 SVGIG (reference sequence). This CDR3 comprises 15 residues. The CDR3 sequence: CAWTGTGSYNSPLHF. The CDR3 DNA follows: TGTGCCTGGACCGGGACAGGCTCCTATAATTCACCCCTCCACTTT. The whole variable domain, remainder taken from reference TRBV30 and TRBJ1-6, is SQTIHQWPATLVQPVGSPLSLECTVEGTSNPNLYWYRQAAGRGLQLLFYSVGIGQISSEVPQNLSASRPQDRQFILSSKKLLLSDSGFYLCAWTGTGSYNSPLHFGNGTRLTVT.

This clone was seen at least ten times. The chain recombines TRBV11-2 with TRBJ2-1, with a tentative D call TRBD2 (5 bases). Germline V CDR1 and CDR2: SGHAT, FQNNGV. The CDR3 covers 18 residues. Trimming took 2 bases from V and 0 from J, leaving 17 bases between them. The DNA for the CDR3 is TGTGCCAGCAGCTTACCATTGGAGGTGACAATCTCCTACAATGAGCAGTTCTTC. Translation gives CASSLPLEVTISYNEQFF.

This clone occurred many times. The V call is TRBV11-2, the J call TRBJ2-5; 7 bases line up with TRBD2. This CDR3 spans 14 amino acids. V lost 3 bases to trimming and J lost 1 base; unmatched junction nucleotides: 2. CDR1 is SGHAT and CDR2 is FQNNGV in the germline V gene. DNA for the CDR3: TGTGCCAGCAGCTTTTCGGGGGGCCAAGAGACCCAGTACTTC. Protein product: CASSFSGGQETQYF.

This clone came up a few times. The chain carries TRBV5-4 and TRBJ2-1, with 9 bases matching TRBD2. Per germline, CDR1 SGHNT and CDR2 YYREEE (reference sequence). The CDR3 covers 15 residues. V was pared by 1 base and J by 3 bases, with 2 bases of the junction left unmatched. The CDR3 nucleotides read TGTGCCAGCAGCTTGTCACTAGCGGGCTACAATGAGCAGTTCTTC. Amino acids: CASSLSLAGYNEQFF.

In this sample, this clone turned up many times. The chain recombines TRBV11-2 with TRBJ2-3, with D possibly being TRBD1 (6 bases). Trimming took 2 bases from V and 2 from J, leaving 14 bases between them. The CDR3 has 16 residues. Germline loops: CDR1 SGHAT, CDR2 FQNNGV. CDR3 bases: TGTGCCAGCAGCTTAACAGGGATTTCATTCACAGATACGCAGTATTTT. Residues: CASSLTGISFTDTQYF.